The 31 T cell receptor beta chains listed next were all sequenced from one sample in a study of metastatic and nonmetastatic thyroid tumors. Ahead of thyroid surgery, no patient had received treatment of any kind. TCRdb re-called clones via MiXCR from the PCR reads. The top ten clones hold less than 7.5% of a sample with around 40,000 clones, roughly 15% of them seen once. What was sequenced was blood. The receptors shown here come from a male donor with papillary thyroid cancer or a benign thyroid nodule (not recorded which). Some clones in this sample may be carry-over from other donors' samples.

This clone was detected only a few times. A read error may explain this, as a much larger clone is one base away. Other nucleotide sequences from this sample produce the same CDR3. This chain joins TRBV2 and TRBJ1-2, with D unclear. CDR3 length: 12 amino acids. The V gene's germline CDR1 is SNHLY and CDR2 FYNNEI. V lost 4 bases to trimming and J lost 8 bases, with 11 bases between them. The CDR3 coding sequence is TGTGCCAGCAGTGTGGGGTTTTCCGGCTACACCTTC. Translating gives CASSVGFSGYTF.

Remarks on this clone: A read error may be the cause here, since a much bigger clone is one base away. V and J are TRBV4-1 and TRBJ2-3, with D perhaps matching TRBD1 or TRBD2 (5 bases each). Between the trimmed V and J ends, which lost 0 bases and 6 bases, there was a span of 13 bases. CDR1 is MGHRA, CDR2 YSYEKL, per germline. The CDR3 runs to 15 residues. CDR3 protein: CASSQDHRRSDTQYF. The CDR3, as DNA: TGCGCCAGCAGCCAAGATCACAGGAGGAGTGATACGCAGTATTTT.

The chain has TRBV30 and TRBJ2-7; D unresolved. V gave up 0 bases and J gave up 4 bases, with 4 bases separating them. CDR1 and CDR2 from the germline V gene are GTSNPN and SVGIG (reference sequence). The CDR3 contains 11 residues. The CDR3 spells CAWSVSYEQYF. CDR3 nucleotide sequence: TGTGCCTGGAGTGTGTCGTACGAGCAGTACTTC.

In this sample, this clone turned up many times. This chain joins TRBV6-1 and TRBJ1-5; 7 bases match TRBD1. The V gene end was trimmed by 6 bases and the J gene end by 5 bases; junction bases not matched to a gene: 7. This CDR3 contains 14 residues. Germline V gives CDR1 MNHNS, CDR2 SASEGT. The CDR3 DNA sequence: TGTGCCAGCAGGCCGGGACAGAGGCATCAGCCCCAGCATTTT. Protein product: CASRPGQRHQPQHF.

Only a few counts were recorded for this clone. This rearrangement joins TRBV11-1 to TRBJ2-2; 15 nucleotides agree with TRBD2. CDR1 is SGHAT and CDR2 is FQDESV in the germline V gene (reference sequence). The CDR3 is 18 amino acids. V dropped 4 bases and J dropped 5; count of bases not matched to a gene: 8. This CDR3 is CASSSWTSGRARTGELFF. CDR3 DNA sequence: TGTGCCAGCAGCTCGTGGACTAGCGGGAGGGCGAGGACCGGGGAGCTGTTTTTT.

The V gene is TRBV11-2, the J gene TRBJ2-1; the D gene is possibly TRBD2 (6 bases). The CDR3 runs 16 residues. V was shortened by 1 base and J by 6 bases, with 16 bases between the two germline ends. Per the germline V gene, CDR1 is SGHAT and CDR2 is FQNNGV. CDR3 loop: CASSLVPGRGGNEQFF. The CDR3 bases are TGTGCCAGCAGCTTAGTTCCAGGTCGGGGAGGCAATGAGCAGTTCTTC. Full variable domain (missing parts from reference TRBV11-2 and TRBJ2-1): EAGVAQSPRYKIIEKRQSVAFWCNPISGHATLYWYQQILGQGPKLLIQFQNNGVVDDSQLPKDRFSAERLKGVDSTLKIQPAKLEDSAVYLCASSLVPGRGGNEQFFGPGTRLTVL.

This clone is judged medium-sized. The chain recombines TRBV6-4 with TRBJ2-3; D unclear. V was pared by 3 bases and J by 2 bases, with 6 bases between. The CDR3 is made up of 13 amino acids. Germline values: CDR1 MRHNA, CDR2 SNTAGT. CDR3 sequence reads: CASSEGTTDTQYF. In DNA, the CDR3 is TGTGCCAGCAGTGAGGGCACCACAGATACGCAGTATTTT.

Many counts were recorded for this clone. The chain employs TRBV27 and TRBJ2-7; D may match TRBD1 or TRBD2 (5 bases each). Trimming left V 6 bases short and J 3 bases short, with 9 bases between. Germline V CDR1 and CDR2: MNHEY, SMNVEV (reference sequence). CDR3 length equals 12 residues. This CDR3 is CASSGTFYEQYF. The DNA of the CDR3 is TGTGCCAGCAGCGGGACCTTCTACGAGCAGTACTTC.

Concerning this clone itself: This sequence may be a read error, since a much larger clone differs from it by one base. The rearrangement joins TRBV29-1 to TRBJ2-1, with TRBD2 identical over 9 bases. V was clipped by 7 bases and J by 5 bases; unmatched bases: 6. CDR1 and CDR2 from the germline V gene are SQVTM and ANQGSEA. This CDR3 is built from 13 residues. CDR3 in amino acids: CSAEREVNNEQFF. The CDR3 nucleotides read TGCAGCGCCGAGCGGGAGGTGAACAATGAGCAGTTCTTC.

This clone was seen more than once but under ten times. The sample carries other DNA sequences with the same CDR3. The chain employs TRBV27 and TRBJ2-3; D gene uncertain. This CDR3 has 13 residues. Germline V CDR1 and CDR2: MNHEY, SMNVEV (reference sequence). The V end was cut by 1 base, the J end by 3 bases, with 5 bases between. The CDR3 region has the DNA TGTGCCAGCAGTTTATACGGAACAGATACGCAGTATTTT. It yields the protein CASSLYGTDTQYF.

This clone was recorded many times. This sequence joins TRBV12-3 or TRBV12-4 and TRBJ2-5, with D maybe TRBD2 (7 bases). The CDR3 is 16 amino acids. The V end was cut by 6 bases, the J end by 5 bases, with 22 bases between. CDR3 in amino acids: CASSPHLGGAQETQYF. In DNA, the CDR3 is TGTGCCAGCAGCCCTCATCTGGGGGGGGCGCAGGAGACCCAGTACTTC.

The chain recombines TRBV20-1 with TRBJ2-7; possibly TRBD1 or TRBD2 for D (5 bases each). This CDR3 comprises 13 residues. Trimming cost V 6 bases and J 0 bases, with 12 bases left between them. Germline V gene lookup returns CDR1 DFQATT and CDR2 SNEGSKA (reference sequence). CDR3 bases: TGCAGTGCCCACGGGGACGGCTCCTACGAGCAGTACTTC. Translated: CSAHGDGSYEQYF.

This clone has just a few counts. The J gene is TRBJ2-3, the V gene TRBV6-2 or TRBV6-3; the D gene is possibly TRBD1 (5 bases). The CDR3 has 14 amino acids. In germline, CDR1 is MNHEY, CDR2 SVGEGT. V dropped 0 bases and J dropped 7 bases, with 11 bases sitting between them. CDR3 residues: CASSYSRQNNTQYF. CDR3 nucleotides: TGTGCCAGCAGTTACTCGAGACAGAATAATACGCAGTATTTT.

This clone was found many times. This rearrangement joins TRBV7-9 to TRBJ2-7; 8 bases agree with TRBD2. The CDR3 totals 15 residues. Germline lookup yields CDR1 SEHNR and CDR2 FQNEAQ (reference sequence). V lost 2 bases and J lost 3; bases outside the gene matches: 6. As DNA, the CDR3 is TGTGCCAGCAGCTTACGGGCGGGAGGCAACTACGAGCAGTACTTC. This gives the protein CASSLRAGGNYEQYF.

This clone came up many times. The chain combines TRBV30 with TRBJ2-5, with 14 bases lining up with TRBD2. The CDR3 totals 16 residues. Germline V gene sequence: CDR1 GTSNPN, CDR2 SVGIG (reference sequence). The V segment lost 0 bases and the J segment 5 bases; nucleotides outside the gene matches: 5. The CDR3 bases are TGTGCCTGGAGTGTACGGGGACTAGCGGGAGTGGAGACCCAGTACTTC. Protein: CAWSVRGLAGVETQYF. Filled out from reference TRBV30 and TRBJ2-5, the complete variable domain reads SQTIHQWPATLVQPVGSPLSLECTVEGTSNPNLYWYRQAAGRGLQLLFYSVGIGQISSEVPQNLSASRPQDRQFILSSKKLLLSDSGFYLCAWSVRGLAGVETQYFGPGTRLLVL.

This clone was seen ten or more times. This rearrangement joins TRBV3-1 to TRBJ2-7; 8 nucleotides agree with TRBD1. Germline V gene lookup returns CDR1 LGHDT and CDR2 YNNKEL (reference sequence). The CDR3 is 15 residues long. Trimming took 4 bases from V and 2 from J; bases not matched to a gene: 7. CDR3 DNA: TGTGCCAGCAGCCCCAGTCCGGGACAGGCCTACGAGCAGTACTTC. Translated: CASSPSPGQAYEQYF.

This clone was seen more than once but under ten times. The CDR3 sequence: CASSEDPAFTGYTF. The CDR3, as DNA: TGTGCCAGCAGTGAAGATCCCGCATTTACGGGCTACACCTTC. The chain employs TRBV6-1 and TRBJ1-2; D is undetermined. The CDR3 consists of 14 residues. Germline V gene sequence: CDR1 MNHNS, CDR2 SASEGT. Trimming removed 1 base from V and 8 bases from J, with 14 bases in between.

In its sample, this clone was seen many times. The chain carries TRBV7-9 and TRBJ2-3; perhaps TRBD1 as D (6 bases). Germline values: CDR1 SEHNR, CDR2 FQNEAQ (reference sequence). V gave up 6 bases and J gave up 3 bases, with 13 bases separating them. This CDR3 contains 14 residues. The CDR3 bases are TGTGCCAGCAGACAGGGTTTATGGACAGATACGCAGTATTTT. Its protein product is CASRQGLWTDTQYF.

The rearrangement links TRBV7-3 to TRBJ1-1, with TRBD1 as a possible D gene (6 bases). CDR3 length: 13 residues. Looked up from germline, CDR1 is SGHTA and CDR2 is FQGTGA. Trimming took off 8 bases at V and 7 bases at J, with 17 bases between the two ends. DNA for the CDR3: TGTGCCAGCGGTCCAGGGACAAACGGTGAAGCTTTCTTT. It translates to CASGPGTNGEAFF.

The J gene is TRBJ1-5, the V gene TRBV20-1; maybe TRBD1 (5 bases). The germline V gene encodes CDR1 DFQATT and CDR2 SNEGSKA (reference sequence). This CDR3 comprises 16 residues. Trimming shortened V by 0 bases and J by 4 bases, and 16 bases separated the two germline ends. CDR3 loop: CSARDWAGMGNQPQHF. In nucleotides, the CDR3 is TGCAGTGCTAGAGATTGGGCAGGGATGGGGAATCAGCCCCAGCATTTT.

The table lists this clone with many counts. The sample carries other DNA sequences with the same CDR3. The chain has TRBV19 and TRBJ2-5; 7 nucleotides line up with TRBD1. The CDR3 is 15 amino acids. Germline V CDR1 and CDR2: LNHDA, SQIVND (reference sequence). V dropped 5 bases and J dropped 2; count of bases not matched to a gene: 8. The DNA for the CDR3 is TGTGCCAGTAGTTCGACAGGGCTCCAACAAGAGACCCAGTACTTC. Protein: CASSSTGLQQETQYF.

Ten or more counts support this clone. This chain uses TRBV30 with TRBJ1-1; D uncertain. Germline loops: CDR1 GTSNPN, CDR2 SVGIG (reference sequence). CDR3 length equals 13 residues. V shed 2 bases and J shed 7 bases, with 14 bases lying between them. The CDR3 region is CAWSIMPSIEAFF. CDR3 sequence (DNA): TGTGCCTGGAGTATCATGCCGTCAATTGAAGCTTTCTTT.

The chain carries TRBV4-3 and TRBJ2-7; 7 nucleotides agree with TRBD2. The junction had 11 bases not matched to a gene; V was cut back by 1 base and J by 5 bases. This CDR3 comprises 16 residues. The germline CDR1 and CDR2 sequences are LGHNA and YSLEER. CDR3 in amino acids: CASSQGVGGSIHEQYF. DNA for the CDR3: TGCGCCAGCAGCCAAGGGGTCGGCGGGAGCATCCACGAGCAGTACTTC.

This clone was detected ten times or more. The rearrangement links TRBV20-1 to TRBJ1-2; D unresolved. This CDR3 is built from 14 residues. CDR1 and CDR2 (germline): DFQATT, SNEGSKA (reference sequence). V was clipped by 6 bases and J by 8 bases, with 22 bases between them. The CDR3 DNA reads TGCAGTGCCGTGGAGGAGGGAGAAGGCTGGGGCTACACCTTC. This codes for CSAVEEGEGWGYTF.

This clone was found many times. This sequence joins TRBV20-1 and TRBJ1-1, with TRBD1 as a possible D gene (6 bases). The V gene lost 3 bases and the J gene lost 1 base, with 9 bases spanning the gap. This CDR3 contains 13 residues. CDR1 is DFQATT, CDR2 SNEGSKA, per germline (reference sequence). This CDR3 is CSARQGTNTEAFF. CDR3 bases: TGCAGTGCTAGGCAGGGGACGAACACTGAAGCTTTCTTT.

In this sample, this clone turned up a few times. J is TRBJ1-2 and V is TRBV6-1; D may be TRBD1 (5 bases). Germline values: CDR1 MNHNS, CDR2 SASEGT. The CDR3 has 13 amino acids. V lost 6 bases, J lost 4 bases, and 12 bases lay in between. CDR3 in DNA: TGTGCCAGCAGGGACATCTGGGGCTATGGCTACACCTTC. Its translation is CASRDIWGYGYTF.

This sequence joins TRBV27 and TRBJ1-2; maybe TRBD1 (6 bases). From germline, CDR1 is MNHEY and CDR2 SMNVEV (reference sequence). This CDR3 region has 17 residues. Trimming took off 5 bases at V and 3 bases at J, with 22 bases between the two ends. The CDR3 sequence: CASSETGTTPSDYGYTF. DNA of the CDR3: TGTGCCAGCAGTGAGACCGGGACAACTCCAAGCGACTATGGCTACACCTTC.

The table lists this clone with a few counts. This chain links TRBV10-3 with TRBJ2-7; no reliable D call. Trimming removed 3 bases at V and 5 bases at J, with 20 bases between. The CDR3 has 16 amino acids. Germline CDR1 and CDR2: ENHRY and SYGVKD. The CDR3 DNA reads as TGTGCCATCAGTGACATTGCGGCTAGTGTAGGGAACGAGCAGTACTTC. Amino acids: CAISDIAASVGNEQYF.

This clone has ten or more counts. CDR3 in amino acids: CASTPDRGTRYEQYF. CDR3 bases: TGTGCCAGCACCCCGGACAGGGGTACCCGCTACGAGCAGTACTTC. The chain combines TRBV2 with TRBJ2-7; TRBD1 matches at 9 bases. Germline values: CDR1 SNHLY, CDR2 FYNNEI. Unmatched junction bases numbered 10, after V lost 7 bases and J lost 3 bases. The length of the CDR3 is 15 residues.

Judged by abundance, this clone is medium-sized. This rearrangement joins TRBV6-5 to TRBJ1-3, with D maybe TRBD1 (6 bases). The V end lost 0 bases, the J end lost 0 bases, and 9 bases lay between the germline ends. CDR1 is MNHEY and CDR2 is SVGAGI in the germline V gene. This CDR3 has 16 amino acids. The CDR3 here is CASSYSTGSSGNTIYF. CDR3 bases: TGTGCCAGCAGTTACTCGACAGGAAGCTCTGGAAACACCATATATTTT.

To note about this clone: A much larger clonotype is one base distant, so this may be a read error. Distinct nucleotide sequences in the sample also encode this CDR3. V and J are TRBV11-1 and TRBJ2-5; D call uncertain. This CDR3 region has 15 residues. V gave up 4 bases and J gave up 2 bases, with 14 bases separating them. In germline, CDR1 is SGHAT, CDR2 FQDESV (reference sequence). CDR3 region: CASSSHWMGQETQYF. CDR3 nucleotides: TGTGCCAGCAGCTCGCATTGGATGGGACAAGAGACCCAGTACTTC. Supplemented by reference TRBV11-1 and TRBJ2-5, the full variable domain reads EAEVAQSPRYKITEKSQAVAFWCDPISGHATLYWYRQILGQGPELLVQFQDESVVDDSQLPKDRFSAERLKGVDSTLKIQPAELGDSAMYLCASSSHWMGQETQYFGPGTRLLVL.